This T cell receptor beta chain came from a study of cytomegalovirus exposure and HLA in healthy donors. The PCR was carried out with 60 Vbeta primers and 13 Jbeta primers. Using immunoSEQ multiplex PCR, the repertoire was profiled, and TCRdb retains in-frame clones only, with some absent. The sample gives approximately 130,000 clones, 75% to 90% of which show up once; over 6.5% is in the top ten. Sequenced input: PBMCs. The sequence was obtained from a woman in her thirties in good health and CMV-seropositive.

CDR3 loop: CASSPVTSEWGYEQYF. In DNA form, the CDR3 reads TGCGCCAGCAGCCCCGTAACTAGCGAATGGGGCTACGAGCAGTACTTC. V usage is TRBV4-1 and J usage is TRBJ2-7; 7 bases agree with TRBD2. The V gene end was trimmed by 4 bases and the J gene end by 3 bases; junction bases not matched to a gene: 12. The V gene's germline CDR1 is MGHRA and CDR2 YSYEKL. CDR3 length equals 16 residues.